This T cell receptor beta chain came from a study of shared clonotypes between healthy human individuals. The study's findings and limits: Estimated richness was generally greater in naive than memory subsets. An anticipated effect of sequencing depth on clonotype sharing among donors was recognized.

Naive CD8 cells lacked CD45RO and underwent positive selection for CCR7, leaving out terminally differentiated effector memory CD45RA+ cells. Method: immunoSEQ multiplex PCR; TCRdb's copy keeps in-frame clones and lacks some. The profile shows around 620,000 clones, approximately 95% of them singletons. This clone was seen just once. Its antigen is currently unknown. This clonotype was obtained from a woman under 40 in good health. Sequencing was performed on naive CD8+ T cells sorted from blood.

CDR3 region: CASSYSGAGAFTEAFF. The CDR3 region has the DNA TGTGCCAGCAGTTACTCAGGGGCAGGGGCGTTCACTGAAGCTTTCTTT. The chain carries TRBV6-5 and TRBJ1-1, with D perhaps matching TRBD1 (6 bases). The CDR3 length is 16 residues. V was clipped by 0 bases and J by 4 bases, with 15 bases between them. Per the germline V gene, CDR1 is MNHEY and CDR2 is SVGAGI.